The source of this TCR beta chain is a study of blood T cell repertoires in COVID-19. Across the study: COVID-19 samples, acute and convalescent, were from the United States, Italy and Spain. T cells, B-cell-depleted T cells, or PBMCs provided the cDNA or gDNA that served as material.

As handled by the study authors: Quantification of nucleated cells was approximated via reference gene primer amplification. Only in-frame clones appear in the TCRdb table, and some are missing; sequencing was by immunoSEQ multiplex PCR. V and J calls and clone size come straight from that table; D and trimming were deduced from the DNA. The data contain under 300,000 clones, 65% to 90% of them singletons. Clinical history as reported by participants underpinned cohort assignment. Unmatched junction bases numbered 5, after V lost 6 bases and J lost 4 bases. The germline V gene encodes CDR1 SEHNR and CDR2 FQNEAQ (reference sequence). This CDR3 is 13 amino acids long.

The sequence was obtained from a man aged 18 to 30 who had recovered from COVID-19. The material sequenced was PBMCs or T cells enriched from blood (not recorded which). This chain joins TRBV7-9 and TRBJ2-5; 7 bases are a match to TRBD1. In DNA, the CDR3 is TGTGCCAGCAGGACGACAGGGCCAGAGACCCAGTACTTC. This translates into CASRTTGPETQYF.